A single sample is the source of the 23 T cell receptor beta chains below, sequenced in a study of beta chain features in type 1 diabetes. Expressed TCRB transcripts got sequenced, as all isolated RNA was reverse transcribed. Produced via immunoSEQ multiplex PCR; TCRdb's table is partial and in-frame only. The sample yields 500,000 to 700,000 clones, about 14% seen once. Input material: naive CD4+ T cells from blood. The receptor set was obtained from a man aged 18 to 29 in good health.

This chain uses TRBV7-3 with TRBJ2-5; 8 positions match TRBD2. With V trimmed by 2 bases and J by 1 base, 6 bases remained unmatched. Germline-derived CDR1 and CDR2 are SGHTA and FQGTGA. The CDR3 runs to 16 residues. CDR3 sequence (DNA): TGTGCCAGCAGCTTAGGGCCCAGCGGGAGCCAAGAGACCCAGTACTTC. It yields the protein CASSLGPSGSQETQYF.

V and J are TRBV7-3 and TRBJ1-4; TRBD1 agrees at 10 bases. This CDR3 is 15 amino acids long. V gave up 5 bases and J gave up 7 bases; unmatched junction bases: 7. Germline V gene sequence: CDR1 SGHTA, CDR2 FQGTGA. The CDR3 bases are TGTGCCAGCAGCGCAGGAGGGGACAGGGGTGAAAAACTGTTTTTT. It is translated as CASSAGGDRGEKLFF.

CDR3 residues: CASSSALGQNTGELFF. CDR3 nucleotide sequence: TGTGCCAGCAGCTCCGCCTTGGGACAGAACACCGGGGAGCTGTTTTTT. This chain links TRBV7-3 with TRBJ2-2; D might be TRBD1 (6 bases). V lost 4 bases and J 1 base, leaving 13 bases between the germline ends. The germline CDR1 and CDR2 sequences are SGHTA and FQGTGA. The CDR3 covers 16 residues.

The rearrangement joins TRBV7-9 to TRBJ2-3, with D unresolved. The CDR3 totals 11 residues. Germline lookup yields CDR1 SEHNR and CDR2 FQNEAQ (reference sequence). DNA for the CDR3: TGTGCGTTGGGGTTAGGGGATACGCAGTATTTT. It encodes CALGLGDTQYF.

This clone has just a few counts. The chain carries TRBV7-3 and TRBJ2-1; TRBD2 might be the D (5 bases). Trimming shortened V by 2 bases and J by 4 bases, and 21 bases separated the two germline ends. CDR3 size: 18 residues. CDR1 is SGHTA and CDR2 is FQGTGA in the germline V gene. CDR3 residues: CASSLAGGFTRLYNEQFF. DNA of the CDR3: TGTGCCAGCAGCTTAGCGGGCGGGTTTACCCGCCTTTACAATGAGCAGTTCTTC. Full variable domain (rest looked up from reference TRBV7-3 and TRBJ2-1): GAGVSQTPSNKVTEKGKYVELRCDPISGHTALYWYRQSLGQGPEFLIYFQGTGAADDSGLPNDRFFAVRPEGSVSTLKIQRTERGDSAVYLCASSLAGGFTRLYNEQFFGPGTRLTVL.

In its sample, this clone was seen a few times. V usage is TRBV28 and J usage is TRBJ2-5; the D is unclear. With 6 bases removed from V and 4 bases from J, the gap between germline ends came to 9 bases. The CDR3 covers 12 residues. CDR1 and CDR2 (germline): MDHEN, SYDVKM. CDR3 nucleotides: TGTGCCAGCAGCTGGGTTGGAGAGACCCAGTACTTC. The encoded protein is CASSWVGETQYF.

This clone appeared a few times. The CDR3 DNA is TGTGCCAGCCAACGGGCCGGGACAGGGGATGAGCAGTACTTC. This codes for CASQRAGTGDEQYF. The genes are TRBV7-9 and TRBJ2-7, with 10 bases identical to TRBD1. CDR1 and CDR2 from the germline V gene are SEHNR and FQNEAQ (reference sequence). CDR3 length equals 14 residues. V was pared by 8 bases and J by 7 bases, with 11 bases of the junction left unmatched.

The rearrangement uses TRBV7-2 and TRBJ2-7; TRBD2 matches at 12 bases. CDR1 SGHTA and CDR2 FQGNSA come from the germline V gene. The CDR3 totals 15 residues. The ends lost 4 bases at V and 4 bases at J; junction bases unmatched: 5. The CDR3 loop is CASSSSGGGPYEQYF. In nucleotides, the CDR3 is TGTGCCAGCAGCTCTAGCGGGGGGGGACCTTACGAGCAGTACTTC.

The rearrangement links TRBV9 to TRBJ1-1, with 8 bases matching TRBD1. The CDR3 has 17 residues. CDR1 and CDR2 from the germline V gene are SGDLS and YYNGEE. V lost 0 bases to trimming and J lost 3 bases; unmatched junction nucleotides: 10. The CDR3: CASSVAGTGGRHTEAFF. The CDR3 DNA follows: TGTGCCAGCAGCGTAGCTGGCACAGGGGGACGGCACACTGAAGCTTTCTTT.

V and J are TRBV11-1 and TRBJ1-1; unclear D gene. V shed 1 base and J shed 1 base, with 7 bases lying between them. CDR3 length: 14 residues. The V gene's germline CDR1 is SGHAT and CDR2 FQDESV (reference sequence). The CDR3 protein is CASSLGGWNTEAFF. The CDR3 DNA is TGTGCCAGCAGCTTAGGGGGTTGGAACACTGAAGCTTTCTTT.

The chain links TRBV5-4 to TRBJ2-3; D is uncertain. The germline V and J ends were trimmed by 0 bases and 2 bases, with 13 bases remaining between them. The germline V gene has CDR1 SGHNT and CDR2 YYREEE (reference sequence). The CDR3 runs to 16 residues. The DNA of the CDR3 is TGTGCCAGCAGCTTGGCTCCCGAACGACCCACAGATACGCAGTATTTT. As protein: CASSLAPERPTDTQYF.

The gene calls are TRBV19 and TRBJ2-2, with 8 nucleotides matching TRBD1. This CDR3 is 14 amino acids long. With V trimmed by 6 bases and J by 7 bases, 7 bases remained unmatched. Germline V gene sequence: CDR1 LNHDA, CDR2 SQIVND (reference sequence). In DNA form, the CDR3 reads TGTGCCAGTAGGAGTCAAGGACAGGGCGGGGAGCTGTTTTTT. Its protein is CASRSQGQGGELFF.

The rearrangement links TRBV6-7 to TRBJ1-1; 7 nucleotides match TRBD1. Being an ORF, TRBV6-7 has a function that is uncertain. V shed 6 bases, J shed 0 bases, and the junction held 7 bases outside the gene matches. This CDR3 is 15 amino acids long. CDR3 in amino acids: CASSHPGQLNTEAFF. For the CDR3, the DNA is TGTGCCAGCAGCCATCCGGGACAGTTGAACACTGAAGCTTTCTTT.

This clone was picked up a small number of times. The rearrangement joins TRBV18 to TRBJ1-4; 7 bases are shared with TRBD1. V gave up 8 bases and J gave up 0 bases; unmatched junction bases: 3. In germline, CDR1 is KGHSH, CDR2 LQKENI. This CDR3 spans 14 amino acids. The CDR3 protein is CASRQGATNEKLFF. In nucleotides, the CDR3 is TGTGCCAGCCGACAGGGAGCAACTAATGAAAAACTGTTTTTT.

The rearrangement joins TRBV5-1 to TRBJ2-7; tentative D call: TRBD1 (5 bases). Germline lookup yields CDR1 SGHRS and CDR2 YFSETQ. The CDR3 contains 14 residues. V was cut by 4 bases and J by 2 bases, with 13 bases left in between. The CDR3 DNA follows: TGCGCCAGCAGCACTTGGACATTGGCCTACGAGCAGTACTTC. It specifies CASSTWTLAYEQYF.

This clone turned up a few times. The rearrangement uses TRBV6-5 and TRBJ2-1; 13 bases agree with TRBD2. J gave up 10 bases and V 5 bases, and 8 bases lay outside the gene matches. Germline CDR1 and CDR2: MNHEY and SVGAGI. This CDR3 is built from 15 residues. In DNA, the CDR3 is TGTGCCAGCAGTCCGGGACTAGCGGGATCGAGGGAGCAGTTCTTC. It codes for CASSPGLAGSREQFF.

The gene calls are TRBV11-2 and TRBJ1-1; D unresolved. CDR3 length: 16 amino acids. V was trimmed by 6 bases and J by 0 bases, leaving 17 bases between them. Germline assignment: CDR1 SGHAT and CDR2 FQNNGV. CDR3 coding DNA: TGTGCCAGCAGGCAAAAGTACAAACTAATGAACACTGAAGCTTTCTTT. Translating gives CASRQKYKLMNTEAFF.

The table lists this clone with a count of one. The chain couples TRBV5-1 to TRBJ2-6; 7 bases are a match to TRBD1. This CDR3 is built from 17 residues. The V segment lost 2 bases and the J segment 1 base; nucleotides outside the gene matches: 6. Germline V lookup: CDR1 SGHRS, CDR2 YFSETQ. The CDR3 region is CASSLTATGSGANVLTF. The CDR3 coding sequence is TGCGCCAGCAGCTTAACCGCGACAGGGTCTGGGGCCAACGTCCTGACTTTC.

The chain is built from TRBV28 and TRBJ1-1; D is unclear. V was cut by 2 bases and J by 7 bases, with 8 bases left in between. This CDR3 is 12 amino acids long. The germline CDR1 and CDR2 sequences are MDHEN and SYDVKM. As DNA, the CDR3 is TGTGCCAGCAGTTTAATTAACGATGAAGCTTTCTTT. This codes for CASSLINDEAFF. The whole variable domain, filled in from reference TRBV28 and TRBJ1-1, reads DVKVTQSSRYLVKRTGEKVFLECVQDMDHENMFWYRQDPGLGLRLIYFSYDVKMKEKGDIPEGYSVSREKKERFSLILESASTNQTSMYLCASSLINDEAFFGQGTRLTVV.

This clone appeared a few times. V usage is TRBV5-6 and J usage is TRBJ2-5; D is unresolved. This CDR3 spans 15 amino acids. Trimming removed 4 bases from V and 5 bases from J, with 18 bases in between. The V gene's germline CDR1 is SGHDT and CDR2 YYEEEE. In nucleotides, the CDR3 is TGTGCCAGCAGCGGGGTGGCGTTCAGTCTGGAGACCCAGTACTTC. Translated, it gives CASSGVAFSLETQYF.

This chain links TRBV7-8 with TRBJ2-4; D possibly corresponds to TRBD2 (6 bases). Trimming removed 1 base at V and 1 base at J, with 14 bases between. Looked up from germline, CDR1 is SGHVS and CDR2 is FQNEAQ. CDR3 length: 17 residues. The CDR3 region has the DNA TGTGCCAGCAGCTTAGTCCGGGGGTTAGAGGCCAAAAACATTCAGTACTTC. It encodes CASSLVRGLEAKNIQYF.

This clone showed up just a few times. The CDR3 coding sequence is TGTGCCAGCAGCCTCCCTCCGGGCCTGAATGAGCAGTTCTTC. Its translation is CASSLPPGLNEQFF. The V and J genes are TRBV7-9 and TRBJ2-1, with D hard to call. V lost 5 bases and J lost 7, with 15 bases in between. CDR3 length: 14 amino acids. Germline V gene lookup returns CDR1 SEHNR and CDR2 FQNEAQ (reference sequence). Using reference TRBV7-9 and TRBJ2-1 for the parts outside the CDR3, the full variable domain is DTGVSQNPRHKITKRGQNVTFRCDPISEHNRLYWYRQTLGQGPEFLTYFQNEAQLEKSRLLSDRFSAERPKGSFSTLEIQRTEQGDSAMYLCASSLPPGLNEQFFGPGTRLTVL.

CDR3: CASSPRTGGTNEKLFF. CDR3 in DNA: TGTGCCAGCAGCCCCCGAACAGGGGGGACTAATGAAAAACTGTTTTTT. The J gene is TRBJ1-4, the V gene TRBV9, with 8 bases identical to TRBD1. This CDR3 is 16 amino acids long. Looked up from germline, CDR1 is SGDLS and CDR2 is YYNGEE. J lost 2 bases, V lost 4 bases, and 7 bases had no gene match. The entire variable domain, with the rest obtained from reference TRBV9 and TRBJ1-4, is as follows: DSGVTQTPKHLITATGQRVTLRCSPRSGDLSVYWYQQSLDQGLQFLIQYYNGEERAKGNILERFSAQQFPDLHSELNLSSLELGDSALYFCASSPRTGGTNEKLFFGSGTQLSVL.